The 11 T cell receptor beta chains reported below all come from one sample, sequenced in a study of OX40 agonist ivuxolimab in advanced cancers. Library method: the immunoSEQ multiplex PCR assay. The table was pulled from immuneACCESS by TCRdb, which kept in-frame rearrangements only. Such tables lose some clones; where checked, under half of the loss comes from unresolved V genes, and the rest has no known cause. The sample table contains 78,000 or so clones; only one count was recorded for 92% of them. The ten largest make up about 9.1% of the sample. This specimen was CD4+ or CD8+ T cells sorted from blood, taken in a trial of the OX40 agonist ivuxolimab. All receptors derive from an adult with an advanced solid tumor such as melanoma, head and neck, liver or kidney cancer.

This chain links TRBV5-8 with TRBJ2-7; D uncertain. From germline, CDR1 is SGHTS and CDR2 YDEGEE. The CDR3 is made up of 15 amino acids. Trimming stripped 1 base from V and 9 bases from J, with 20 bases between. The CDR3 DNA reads TGTGCCAGCAGCTTGTCGGTGGTGGCGGTGTCGGGGCAGTACTTC. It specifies CASSLSVVAVSGQYF.

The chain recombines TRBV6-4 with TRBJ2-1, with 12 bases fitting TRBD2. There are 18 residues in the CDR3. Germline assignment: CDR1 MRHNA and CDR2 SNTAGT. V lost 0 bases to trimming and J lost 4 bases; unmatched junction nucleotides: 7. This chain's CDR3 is CASSDSQTSGGPYNEQFF. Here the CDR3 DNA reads TGTGCCAGCAGTGACTCCCAGACTAGCGGGGGCCCTTACAATGAGCAGTTCTTC.

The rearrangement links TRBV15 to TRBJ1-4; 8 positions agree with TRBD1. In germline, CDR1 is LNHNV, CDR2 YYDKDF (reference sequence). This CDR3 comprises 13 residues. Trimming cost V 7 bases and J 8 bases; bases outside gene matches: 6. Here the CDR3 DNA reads TGTGCCACCAAACACACAGGGGGAGAAAAACTGTTTTTT. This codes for CATKHTGGEKLFF. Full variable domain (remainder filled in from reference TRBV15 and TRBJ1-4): DAMVIQNPRYQVTQFGKPVTLSCSQTLNHNVMYWYQQKSSQAPKLLFHYYDKDFNNEADTPDNFQSRRPNTSFCFLDIRSPGLGDTAMYLCATKHTGGEKLFFGSGTQLSVL.

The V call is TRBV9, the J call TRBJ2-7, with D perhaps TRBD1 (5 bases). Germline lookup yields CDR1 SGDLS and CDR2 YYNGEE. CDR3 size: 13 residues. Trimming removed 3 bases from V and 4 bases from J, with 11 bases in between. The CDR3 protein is CASSGPDNYEQYF. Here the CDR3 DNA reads TGTGCCAGCAGCGGCCCGGACAATTACGAGCAGTACTTC. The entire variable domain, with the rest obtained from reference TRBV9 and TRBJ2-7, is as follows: DSGVTQTPKHLITATGQRVTLRCSPRSGDLSVYWYQQSLDQGLQFLIQYYNGEERAKGNILERFSAQQFPDLHSELNLSSLELGDSALYFCASSGPDNYEQYFGPGTRLTVT.

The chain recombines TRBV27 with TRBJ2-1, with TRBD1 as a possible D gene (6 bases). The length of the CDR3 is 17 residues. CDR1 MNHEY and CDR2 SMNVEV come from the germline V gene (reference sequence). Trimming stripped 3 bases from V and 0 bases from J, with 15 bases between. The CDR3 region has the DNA TGTGCCAGCAGTTTGCCGGCAGGGGCAGGCTCCTACAATGAGCAGTTCTTC. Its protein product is CASSLPAGAGSYNEQFF.

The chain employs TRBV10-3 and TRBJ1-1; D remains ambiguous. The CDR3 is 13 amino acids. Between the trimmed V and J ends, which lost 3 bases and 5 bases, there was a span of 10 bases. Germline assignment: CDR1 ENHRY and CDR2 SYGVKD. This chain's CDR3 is CAISDFGTTEAFF. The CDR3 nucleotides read TGTGCCATCAGTGACTTTGGAACGACTGAAGCTTTCTTT.

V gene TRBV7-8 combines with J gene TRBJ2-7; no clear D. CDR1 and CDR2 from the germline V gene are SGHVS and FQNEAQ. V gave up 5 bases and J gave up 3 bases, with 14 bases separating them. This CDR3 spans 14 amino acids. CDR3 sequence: CASSPMTEIYEQYF. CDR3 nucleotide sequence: TGTGCCAGCAGCCCGATGACGGAGATCTACGAGCAGTACTTC. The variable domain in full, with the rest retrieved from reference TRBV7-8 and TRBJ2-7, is GAGVSQSPRYKVAKRGQDVALRCDPISGHVSLFWYQQALGQGPEFLTYFQNEAQLDKSGLPSDRFFAERPEGSVSTLKIQRTQQEDSAVYLCASSPMTEIYEQYFGPGTRLTVT.

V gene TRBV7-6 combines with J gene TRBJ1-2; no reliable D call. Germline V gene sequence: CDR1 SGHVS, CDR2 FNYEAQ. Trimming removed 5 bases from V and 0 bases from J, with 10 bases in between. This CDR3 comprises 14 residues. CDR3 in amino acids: CASSPQLANYGYTF. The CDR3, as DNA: TGTGCCAGCAGCCCCCAATTGGCTAACTATGGCTACACCTTC. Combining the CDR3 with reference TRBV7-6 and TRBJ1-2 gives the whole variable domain GAGVSQSPRYKVTKRGQDVALRCDPISGHVSLYWYRQALGQGPEFLTYFNYEAQQDKSGLPNDRFSAERPEGSISTLTIQRTEQRDSAMYRCASSPQLANYGYTFGSGTRLTVV.

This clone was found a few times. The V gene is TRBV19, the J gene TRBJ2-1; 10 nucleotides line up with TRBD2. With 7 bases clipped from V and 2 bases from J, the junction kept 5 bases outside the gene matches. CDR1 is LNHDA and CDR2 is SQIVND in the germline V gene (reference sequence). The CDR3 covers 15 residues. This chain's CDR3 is CASTLTSGPYNEQFF. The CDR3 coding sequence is TGTGCCAGTACCTTGACTAGCGGGCCCTACAATGAGCAGTTCTTC.

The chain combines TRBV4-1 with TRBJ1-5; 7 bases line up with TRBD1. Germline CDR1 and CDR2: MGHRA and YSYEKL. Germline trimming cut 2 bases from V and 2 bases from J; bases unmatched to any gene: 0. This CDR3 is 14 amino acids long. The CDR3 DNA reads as TGCGCCAGCAGCCAACAGGGGGGCAATCAGCCCCAGCATTTT. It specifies CASSQQGGNQPQHF.

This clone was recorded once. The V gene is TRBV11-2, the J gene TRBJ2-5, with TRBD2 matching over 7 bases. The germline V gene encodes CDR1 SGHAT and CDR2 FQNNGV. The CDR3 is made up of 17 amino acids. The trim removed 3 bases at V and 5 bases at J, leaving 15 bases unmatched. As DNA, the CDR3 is TGTGCCAGCAGCTTCCCCCTAGGAGCGGGGCACGGGGAGACCCAGTACTTC. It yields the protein CASSFPLGAGHGETQYF.